This TCR delta chain was sequenced for a study of human gamma delta and Vdelta1 T cells. Regarding this clone: The antigen remains unidentified.

Trimming left V 0 bases short and J 0 bases short, with 17 bases between. The CDR3 has 18 amino acids. Looked up from germline, CDR1 is TSWWSYY and CDR2 is QGS. Study results and limitations: Delta One T cells were reportedly polyclonal and broadly cytotoxic against acute myeloid leukemia.

TCRdb reanalysed the PCR reads with CATT. The profile shows roughly 7,000 delta-chain clones, less than 50% of them singletons. Material for sequencing was Vdelta1 gamma-delta T cells from blood grown in culture (DOT cells). This chain uses TRDV1 with TRDJ1, with D perhaps TRDD3 (5 bases). This sequence was found in a human donor in good health. The CDR3 protein is CALGELHLGSGDTDKLIF. The CDR3 region has the DNA TGTGCTCTTGGGGAACTACACCTGGGTTCAGGGGACACCGATAAACTCATCTTT.